Detailed here is one T cell receptor beta chain. This sample stems from a study of blood T cell repertoires in COVID-19. Study in general: Acute-phase and convalescent COVID-19 samples originated in the United States, Italy and Spain. From T cells, B-cell-depleted T cells, or PBMCs came the material, which was cDNA or gDNA.

Clinical histories supplied by participants themselves formed the basis of cohort assignment. The junction had 13 bases not matched to a gene; V was cut back by 8 bases and J by 7 bases. CDR3 length equals 14 residues. CDR1 LNHDA and CDR2 SQIVND come from the germline V gene (reference sequence). In the original processing: Reference gene primers were amplified, and this amplification served to estimate nucleated cell counts. Profiled with immunoSEQ multiplex PCR; TCRdb holds only in-frame clones, not every one. V, J and clone size were drawn from that table, and D and trimming were deduced from the DNA. The table lists approximately 170,000 clones, approximately 88% of them singletons.

The chain joins TRBV19 to TRBJ2-7; TRBD1 agrees at 8 bases. Input material: PBMCs or T cells enriched from blood (not recorded which). The receptor was isolated from a woman aged 18-30 years who had recovered from COVID-19. CDR3 DNA sequence: TGTGCCAGTCGCCCAGGGGGCGGTTCGGGTGAGCAGTACTTC. Residues: CASRPGGGSGEQYF.